The TCR beta chain under discussion was sequenced for a study of T cells after yellow fever vaccination. Study overall: In the case of low-cell-number fractions, SMART-Seq v4 Ultra Low Input was used for preparation.

Whole-study results and caveats: The secondary T-cell response peaked on day 5, not day 15, but was weaker. Most clones from primary vaccination resurfaced after the booster (roughly 96% CD4, around 91% CD8).

For TCR, cDNA came from 5'RACE template switching, which added a universal primer site and UMIs. Each CDR3 protein gets one entry after TCRdb re-called the 5' RACE reads with MiXCR. The table shows about 350,000 distinct CDR3 sequences, with roughly 12% occurring only once. Germline CDR1 SNHLY, CDR2 FYNNEI. The CDR3 runs to 13 residues. V gave up 6 bases and J gave up 3 bases; unmatched junction bases: 5. For this clonotype: Its antigen is undetermined.

The chain uses TRBV2 and TRBJ2-7; 7 nucleotides agree with TRBD1. This clonotype was obtained from a man between 18 and 29 years old who received the YFV17D yellow fever vaccine. Sample: PBMCs, taken on the day of the first yellow fever vaccination. CDR3 protein: CASRRQGYYEQYV. The CDR3 DNA reads TGTGCCAGCAGGAGACAGGGCTACTACGAGCAGTACGTC.